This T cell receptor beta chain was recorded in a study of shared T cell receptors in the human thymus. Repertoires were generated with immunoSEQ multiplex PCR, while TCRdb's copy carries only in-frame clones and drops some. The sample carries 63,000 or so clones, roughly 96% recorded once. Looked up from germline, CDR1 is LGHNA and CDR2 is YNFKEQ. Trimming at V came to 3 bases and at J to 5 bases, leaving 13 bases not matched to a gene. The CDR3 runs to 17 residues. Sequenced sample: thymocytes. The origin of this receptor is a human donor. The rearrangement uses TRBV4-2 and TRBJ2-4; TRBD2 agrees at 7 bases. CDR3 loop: CASSQATVGRQENIQYF. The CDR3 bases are TGTGCCAGCAGCCAGGCTACCGTCGGGAGGCAGGAAAACATTCAGTACTTC.